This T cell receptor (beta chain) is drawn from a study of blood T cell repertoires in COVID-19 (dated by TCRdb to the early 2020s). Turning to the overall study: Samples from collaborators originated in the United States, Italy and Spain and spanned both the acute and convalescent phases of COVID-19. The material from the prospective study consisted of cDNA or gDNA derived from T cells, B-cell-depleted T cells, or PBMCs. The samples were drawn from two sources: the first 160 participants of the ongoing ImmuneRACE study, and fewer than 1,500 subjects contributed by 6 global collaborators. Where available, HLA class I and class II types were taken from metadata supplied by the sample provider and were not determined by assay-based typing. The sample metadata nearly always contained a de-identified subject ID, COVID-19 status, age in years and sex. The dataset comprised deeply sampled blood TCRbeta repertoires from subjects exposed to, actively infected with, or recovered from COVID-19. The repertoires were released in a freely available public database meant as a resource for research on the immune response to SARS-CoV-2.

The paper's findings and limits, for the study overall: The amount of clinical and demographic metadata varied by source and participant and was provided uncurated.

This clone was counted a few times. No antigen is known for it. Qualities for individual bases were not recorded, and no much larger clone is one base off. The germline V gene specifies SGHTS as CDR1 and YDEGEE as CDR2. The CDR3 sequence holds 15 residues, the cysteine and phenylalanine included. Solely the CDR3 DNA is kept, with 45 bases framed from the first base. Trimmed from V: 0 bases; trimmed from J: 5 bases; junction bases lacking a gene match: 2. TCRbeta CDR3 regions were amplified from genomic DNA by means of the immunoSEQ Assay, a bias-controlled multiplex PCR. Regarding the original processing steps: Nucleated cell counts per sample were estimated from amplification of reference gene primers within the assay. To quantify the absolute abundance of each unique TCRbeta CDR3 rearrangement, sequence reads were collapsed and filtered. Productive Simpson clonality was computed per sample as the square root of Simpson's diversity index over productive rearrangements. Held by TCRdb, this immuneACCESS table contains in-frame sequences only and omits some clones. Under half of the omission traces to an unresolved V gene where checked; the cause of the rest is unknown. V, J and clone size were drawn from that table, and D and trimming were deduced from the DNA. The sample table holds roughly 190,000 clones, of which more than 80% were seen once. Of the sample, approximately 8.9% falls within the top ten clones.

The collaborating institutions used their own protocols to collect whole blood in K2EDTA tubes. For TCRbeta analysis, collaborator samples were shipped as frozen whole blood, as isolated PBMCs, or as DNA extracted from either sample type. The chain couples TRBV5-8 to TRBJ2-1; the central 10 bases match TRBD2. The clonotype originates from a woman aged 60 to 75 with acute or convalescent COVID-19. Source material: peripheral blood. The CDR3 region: CASSLGTSGNNEQFF. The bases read TGTGCCAGCAGCTTGGGGACTAGCGGAAACAATGAGCAGTTCTTC.